This section outlines one T cell receptor (beta chain) sequence together with its context. The sample comes from a study of blood T cell repertoires in COVID-19. The overall study: Acute-phase and convalescent COVID-19 samples originated in the United States, Italy and Spain. T cells, B-cell-depleted T cells, or PBMCs provided the cDNA or gDNA that served as material.

In the original processing: By means of reference gene primer amplification, nucleated cell counts were estimated. Measured with immunoSEQ multiplex PCR; TCRdb has only the in-frame clones, and not every one. V and J calls and clone size come straight from that table; D and trimming were deduced from the DNA. The table lists about 98,000 clones, over 70% of them singletons. V lost 3 bases and J 2 bases, leaving 13 bases between the germline ends. The CDR3 contains 15 residues. Germline values: CDR1 MRHNA, CDR2 SNTAGT. The chain combines TRBV6-4 with TRBJ1-1; TRBD1 is a possible D gene (5 bases). The TCR was taken from a woman aged 80 or over with acute or convalescent COVID-19. Sequences were obtained from peripheral blood. CDR3 nucleotide sequence: TGTGCCAGCAGTGAATTAAGGGGCTACAACACTGAAGCTTTCTTT. Translation: CASSELRGYNTEAFF.